The clone carrying this T cell receptor beta chain occurred many times. This CDR3 is built from 16 residues. V was clipped by 4 bases and J by 9 bases; unmatched bases: 12. Germline V gene lookup returns CDR1 KGHSH and CDR2 LQKENI. This sample is part of a study of HIV-infected children after antiretroviral therapy interruption. As for treatment: PENTA 11 planned treatment interruption arm or continuous ART arm. Unique molecular identifiers were included in an RNA-based 3' RACE TCR library. TCRdb used MiXCR to reprocess the 3' RACE reads, holding one entry per CDR3 protein. The data contain some 51,000 distinct CDR3 sequences, 4.3% of them seen just once; the ten biggest clones take up approximately 0.67%.

The sample consisted of CD45RA+ CD4+ T cells from PBMCs, pooled from several time points, taken from a donor given antiretroviral therapy, either interrupted or continuous. The sample's subset: naive CD4+ CD45RA+ CD45RO- T cells. This TCR came from a pool of human donors with HIV. The rearrangement uses TRBV18 and TRBJ2-1; 10 positions match TRBD2. The DNA of the CDR3 is TGTGCCAGCTCACGAGGACTAGCGGAAAGGGACAGTGAGCAGTTCTTC. Translation: CASSRGLAERDSEQFF.